The next 16 T cell receptor beta chains were all read from a single sample in a study of blood T cell repertoires in COVID-19. Measured with immunoSEQ multiplex PCR; TCRdb has only the in-frame clones, and not every one. The repertoire has roughly 63,000 clones, around 80% of them found once; the top ten carry 10% to 15%. The sequenced material came from peripheral blood. These receptors originate from an elderly man with acute or convalescent COVID-19.

The chain links TRBV11-2 to TRBJ2-5, with 7 bases lining up with TRBD2. Trimming took 7 bases from V and 2 from J; bases not matched to a gene: 7. This CDR3 is built from 14 residues. From germline, CDR1 is SGHAT and CDR2 FQNNGV. The CDR3 loop reads CASTSSGGQETQYF. The CDR3 bases are TGTGCCAGCACTTCGTCCGGGGGGCAAGAGACCCAGTACTTC. The full variable domain, rest sourced from reference TRBV11-2 and TRBJ2-5, is EAGVAQSPRYKIIEKRQSVAFWCNPISGHATLYWYQQILGQGPKLLIQFQNNGVVDDSQLPKDRFSAERLKGVDSTLKIQPAKLEDSAVYLCASTSSGGQETQYFGPGTRLLVL.

The chain joins TRBV7-9 to TRBJ2-2; 9 bases are a match to TRBD1. Germline assignment: CDR1 SEHNR and CDR2 FQNEAQ (reference sequence). Germline trimming cut 5 bases from V and 4 bases from J; bases unmatched to any gene: 8. The CDR3 loop spans 16 amino acids. The CDR3: CASSVTGTGPTGELFF. The DNA for the CDR3 is TGTGCCAGCAGCGTGACCGGGACAGGGCCCACCGGGGAGCTGTTTTTT.

The V and J genes are TRBV3-1 (or the pseudogene TRBV3-2) and TRBJ2-7; the D is unclear. Germline V gene lookup returns CDR1 LGHDT and CDR2 YNNKEL (reference sequence). The V end was cut by 1 base, the J end by 12 bases, with 22 bases between. CDR3 length: 15 amino acids. The CDR3 sequence is CASSQAPTSPTSLYF. CDR3 nucleotide sequence: TGTGCCAGCAGCCAAGCCCCGACATCCCCAACGAGTCTGTACTTC.

The V gene is TRBV20-1, the J gene TRBJ2-7; perhaps TRBD2 as D (6 bases). The length of the CDR3 is 11 residues. The germline gives CDR1 DFQATT, CDR2 SNEGSKA (reference sequence). The germline V and J ends were trimmed by 5 bases and 10 bases, with 15 bases remaining between them. Written as DNA, the CDR3 is TGCAGTGCTTCGGGAGTAAATCGTCAGTACTTC. Protein product: CSASGVNRQYF.

CDR3 coding DNA: TGCGCCAGCAGCTTGACCGGGACTCCTGGGGGTTGGAACACTGAAGCTTTCTTT. Its translation is CASSLTGTPGGWNTEAFF. The chain joins TRBV5-1 to TRBJ1-1, with D possibly TRBD1 on 5 matching bases. The CDR3 is 18 residues long. Germline CDR1 reads SGHRS; CDR2 reads YFSETQ. The ends were cut back, 1 base at V and 1 base at J, with 20 bases in the middle.

The rearrangement joins TRBV29-1 to TRBJ2-1; TRBD2 matches at 7 bases. This CDR3 has 15 amino acids. Germline values: CDR1 SQVTM, CDR2 ANQGSEA. Trimming took 6 bases from V and 0 from J; bases not matched to a gene: 8. The chain's CDR3 is CSVGWAGDSYNEQFF. The CDR3 coding sequence is TGCAGCGTCGGGTGGGCGGGGGACTCCTACAATGAGCAGTTCTTC.

This clone was observed once. The rearrangement uses TRBV6-5 and TRBJ1-2; 8 bases agree with TRBD1. The CDR3 covers 14 residues. V lost 6 bases, J lost 0 bases, and 3 bases stayed unmatched. Germline V gene data show CDR1 as MNHEY and CDR2 as SVGAGI. CDR3: CASSQTGANYGYTF. CDR3 in DNA: TGTGCCAGCAGCCAGACAGGGGCTAACTATGGCTACACCTTC.

This clone appeared once. V gene TRBV6-1 combines with J gene TRBJ1-5; D not resolved. The germline gives CDR1 MNHNS, CDR2 SASEGT. With 0 bases removed from V and 7 bases from J, the gap between germline ends came to 10 bases. There are 14 residues in the CDR3. The CDR3 loop reads CASSEALRRQPQHF. CDR3 nucleotide sequence: TGTGCCAGCAGTGAAGCGCTTCGGCGGCAGCCCCAGCATTTT.

The CDR3 DNA reads as TGTGCCAGCACGACAGGGGGTCATGGCTACACCTTC. The encoded protein is CASTTGGHGYTF. This chain joins TRBV27 and TRBJ1-2; TRBD1 agrees at 9 bases. This CDR3 spans 12 amino acids. With 7 bases clipped from V and 6 bases from J, the junction kept 3 bases outside the gene matches. Germline CDR1 reads MNHEY; CDR2 reads SMNVEV (reference sequence).

In regard to this clone: The sample contains more than one DNA sequence encoding this CDR3. Here the CDR3 DNA reads TGTGCCAGCTCACCCCCTTTGGAGACCCAGTACTTC. As protein: CASSPPLETQYF. V and J are TRBV18 and TRBJ2-5; D unclear. The CDR3 covers 12 residues. Looked up from germline, CDR1 is KGHSH and CDR2 is LQKENI. V shed 3 bases and J shed 5 bases, with 7 bases lying between them.

V is TRBV5-1 and J is TRBJ2-3, with 16 bases aligning to TRBD2. Per germline, CDR1 SGHRS and CDR2 YFSETQ. J gave up 9 bases and V 5 bases, and 6 bases lay outside the gene matches. This CDR3 is built from 15 residues. The chain's CDR3 is CASRLGTSGGVTQYF. CDR3 bases: TGCGCCAGCAGATTAGGGACTAGCGGGGGGGTCACGCAGTATTTT.

The V call is TRBV6-5, the J call TRBJ2-1, with TRBD2 as a possible D gene (5 bases). Trimming removed 4 bases at V and 0 bases at J, with 10 bases between. CDR3 size: 15 residues. Per germline, CDR1 MNHEY and CDR2 SVGAGI. CDR3 nucleotides: TGTGCCAGCAGTTTTAGCGCGAGCTCCTACAATGAGCAGTTCTTC. It specifies CASSFSASSYNEQFF.

The V and J genes are TRBV6-5 and TRBJ2-1; 8 bases agree with TRBD1. This CDR3 has 15 amino acids. Trimming removed 6 bases from V and 4 bases from J; junction bases left unmatched: 8. CDR1 and CDR2 from the germline V gene are MNHEY and SVGAGI. The CDR3 protein is CASRGSRTGYNEQFF. As DNA, the CDR3 is TGTGCCAGCAGGGGGAGTCGGACAGGGTACAATGAGCAGTTCTTC.

This chain joins TRBV18 and TRBJ2-7, with D tentatively TRBD2 (6 bases). The germline V and J ends were trimmed by 4 bases and 0 bases, with 13 bases remaining between them. Germline V gives CDR1 KGHSH, CDR2 LQKENI. The length of the CDR3 is 15 residues. The CDR3 DNA is TGTGCCAGCTCACTGGGGACTCTGCGCTCCTACGAGCAGTACTTC. This codes for CASSLGTLRSYEQYF.

In DNA form, the CDR3 reads TGCAGTGCTAGTCTCTTGGTGTTTGACAGGGGGTCTGCCAAAAACATTCAGTACTTC. Translating gives CSASLLVFDRGSAKNIQYF. The J gene is TRBJ2-4, the V gene TRBV20-1; 9 nucleotides line up with TRBD1. This CDR3 has 19 residues. The junction had 16 bases not matched to a gene; V was cut back by 3 bases and J by 1 base. Germline V gene lookup returns CDR1 DFQATT and CDR2 SNEGSKA (reference sequence).

The chain recombines TRBV11-3 with TRBJ1-6, with no clear D. The length of the CDR3 is 13 residues. V was clipped by 0 bases and J by 8 bases, with 5 bases between them. Germline-derived CDR1 and CDR2 are SGHNT and YENEEA. The CDR3 DNA reads TGTGCCAGCAGCTTAGAGAGCGATTCACCCCTCCACTTT. It encodes CASSLESDSPLHF. Full variable domain (missing parts from reference TRBV11-3 and TRBJ1-6): EAGVVQSPRYKIIEKKQPVAFWCNPISGHNTLYWYLQNLGQGPELLIRYENEEAVDDSQLPKDRFSAERLKGVDSTLKIQPAELGDSAVYLCASSLESDSPLHFGNGTRLTVT.